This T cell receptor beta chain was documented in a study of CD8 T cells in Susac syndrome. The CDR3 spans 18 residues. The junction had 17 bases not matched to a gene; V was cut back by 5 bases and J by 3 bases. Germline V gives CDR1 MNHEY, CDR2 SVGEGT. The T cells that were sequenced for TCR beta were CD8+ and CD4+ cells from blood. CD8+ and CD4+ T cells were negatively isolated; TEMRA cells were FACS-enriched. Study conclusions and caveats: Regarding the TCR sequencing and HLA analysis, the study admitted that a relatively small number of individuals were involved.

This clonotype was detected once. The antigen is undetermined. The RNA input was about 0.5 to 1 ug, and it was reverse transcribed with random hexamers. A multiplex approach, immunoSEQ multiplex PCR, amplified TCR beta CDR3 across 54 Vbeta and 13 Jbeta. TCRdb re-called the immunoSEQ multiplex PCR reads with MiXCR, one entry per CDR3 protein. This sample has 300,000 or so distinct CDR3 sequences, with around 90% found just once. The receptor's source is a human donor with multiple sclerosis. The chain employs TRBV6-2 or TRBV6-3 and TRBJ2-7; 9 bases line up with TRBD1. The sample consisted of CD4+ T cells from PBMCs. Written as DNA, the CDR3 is TGTGCCAGCAGTACCGGGACAGGGTCGTCTTCGACCCACTACGAGCAGTACTTC. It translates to CASSTGTGSSSTHYEQYF.